This T cell receptor (beta chain) was obtained from a study of blood T cells in healthy people across ages (dated by TCRdb to 2014 to 2015). Concerning the study at large: In model experiments, template switching captured about one uniquely barcoded TCR beta cDNA molecule for every two T cells. Using deep sequencing normalized with unique cDNA molecular identifiers, the study measured how TCR beta repertoire diversity changes with age. The donors were divided into four age groups: young (average around 15 years), middle-aged (about 39), aged (about 60) and long-lived (82). Donors of different ages were randomly distributed across sequencing lanes to avoid experimental bias. Using the same blood draw, the study looked at two additional independent replicas of 1 million unique cDNA reads for two donors, one aged 18 to 30 and the other aged 80 or older. Overall results and qualifications from the work: Observed TCR beta diversity per million T cells fell roughly linearly with age, and a significant reduction was already apparent by age roughly 40. Since profiling was done on bulk unsorted PBMCs, naive and antigen-experienced compartments could not be conclusively compared. Compared with the aged group, the long-lived group had more naive CD4+ T cells, fewer expanded clones and increased TCR diversity, suggesting age selection. There was a strong correlation between observed TCR beta diversity and the percentage of naive T cells measured by flow cytometry. Total diversity estimates from one million sequenced T cells were considered lower bounds and underestimates. Because donor CMV infection status was unknown, age-related changes in expanded clonotypes were potentially confounded.

Receptors were amplified or captured by 5' RACE. Sequencing was carried out with an Illumina HiSeq 2500. A second PCR of about 7 to 12 cycles was run with a J-beta primer mix and a sample-barcoded 5' primer. A template-switch 5' adaptor carrying 12 random nucleotides introduced a unique molecular identifier onto each TCR beta cDNA molecule. Each sample yielded at least 2.5 million CDR3-containing paired-end reads. All of the RNA was converted into first-strand cDNA using the Mint cDNA synthesis kit, with a TRBC-specific oligonucleotide serving as the primer. Following uracil-DNA glycosylase treatment, all cDNA underwent a first 18-cycle PCR with the universal primers M1SS and BC2_uni_R. On the authors' methods: For normalization, 1 million high-quality reads, each with a distinct molecular identifier, were randomly selected from each sample. Reads sharing molecular identifiers were discarded rather than binned into consensus sequences. MiTCR, run with a Q25 quality threshold and the strictest error-elimination algorithm, handled CDR3 identification, clonotype clustering and error correction. Lower-bound total TCR beta diversity was estimated with a nonparametric unseen species model using Euler transformation. The public sequencing data were trimmed at Q25 with fastp and processed into clonotypes with MiXCR by TCRdb, which kept only in-frame beta chains. Entries are consolidated by CDR3 protein sequence, retaining the most common genes and DNA. In this record, the V and J calls reflect TCRdb's handling and not the investigators' own analysis. The sample yields 1.5 million to 2 million distinct CDR3 sequences; roughly 28% were counted once. In total, the top ten clones hold 7.7% of the sample.

Cut back by 1 base and 1 base, the V and J ends lie 17 bases apart. CDR3 length: 18 amino acids, cysteine to phenylalanine. Only the CDR3 region is kept as DNA, spanning 54 bases read in frame from base 1. CDR1 and CDR2 are drawn from the germline V gene: MGHRA, YSYEKL. This clonotype has a handful of counts. Its antigen remains undetermined. No quality values exist for individual bases; no much larger clone is one base distant. Donors were a few dozen systemically healthy Caucasian individuals from Russia aged about 6 to 100 years. Around 10 milliliters of peripheral blood were drawn from each donor into EDTA-treated Vacutainer tubes. Ficoll-Paque density-gradient centrifugation was used to isolate PBMCs, with at least 7 million obtained per sample. Trizol reagent was used to extract total RNA from PBMCs, with at least 5 micrograms per sample. Naive CD45RAhigh/CD27high T cell percentages were measured by flow cytometry on a PBMC aliquot from every donor.

The V and J segments used are TRBV4-1 and TRBJ2-1, with the D gene not confidently named. This TCR was recovered from a woman in her 30s in good health. Material for sequencing was blood. The DNA sequence is as follows: TGCGCCAGCAGCCAAGTGCACGGTGTGGGAATGTCCTACAATGAGCAGTTCTTC. It encodes CASSQVHGVGMSYNEQFF.